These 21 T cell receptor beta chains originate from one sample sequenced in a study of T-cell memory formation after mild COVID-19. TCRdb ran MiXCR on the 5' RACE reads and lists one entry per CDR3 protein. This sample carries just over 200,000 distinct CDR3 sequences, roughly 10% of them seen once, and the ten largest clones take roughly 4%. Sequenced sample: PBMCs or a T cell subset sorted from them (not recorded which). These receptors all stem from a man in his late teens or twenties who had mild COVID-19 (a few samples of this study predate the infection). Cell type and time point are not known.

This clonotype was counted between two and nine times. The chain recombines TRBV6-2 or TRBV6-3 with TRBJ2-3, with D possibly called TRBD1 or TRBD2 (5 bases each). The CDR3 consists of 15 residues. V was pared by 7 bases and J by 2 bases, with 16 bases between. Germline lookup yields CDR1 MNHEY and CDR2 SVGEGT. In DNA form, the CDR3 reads TGTGCCAGCATTCCTTGGCAGGGAGCCACAGATACGCAGTATTTT. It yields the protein CASIPWQGATDTQYF.

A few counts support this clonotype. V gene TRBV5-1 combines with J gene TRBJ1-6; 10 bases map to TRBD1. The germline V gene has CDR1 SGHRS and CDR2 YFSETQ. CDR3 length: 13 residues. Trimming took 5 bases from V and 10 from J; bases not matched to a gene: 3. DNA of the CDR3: TGCGCCAGCAGACGGACAGGGGGATCACCCCTCCACTTT. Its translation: CASRRTGGSPLHF. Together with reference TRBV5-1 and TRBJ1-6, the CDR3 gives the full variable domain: KAGVTQTPRYLIKTRGQQVTLSCSPISGHRSVSWYQQTPGQGLQFLFEYFSETQRNKGNFPGRFSGRQFSNSRSEMNVSTLELGDSALYLCASRRTGGSPLHFGNGTRLTVT.

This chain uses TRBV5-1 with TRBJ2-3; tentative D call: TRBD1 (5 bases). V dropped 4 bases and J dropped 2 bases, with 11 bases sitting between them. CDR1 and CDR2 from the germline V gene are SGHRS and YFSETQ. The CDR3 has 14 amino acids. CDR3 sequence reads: CASSEGEVTDTQYF. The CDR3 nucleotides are TGCGCCAGCAGCGAAGGGGAAGTCACAGATACGCAGTATTTT.

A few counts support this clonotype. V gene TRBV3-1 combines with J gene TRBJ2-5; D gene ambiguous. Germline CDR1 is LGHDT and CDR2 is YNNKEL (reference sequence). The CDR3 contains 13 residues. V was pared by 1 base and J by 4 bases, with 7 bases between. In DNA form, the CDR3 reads TGTGCCAGCAGCCAAGTAGAGCGAGAGACCCAGTACTTC. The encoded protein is CASSQVERETQYF.

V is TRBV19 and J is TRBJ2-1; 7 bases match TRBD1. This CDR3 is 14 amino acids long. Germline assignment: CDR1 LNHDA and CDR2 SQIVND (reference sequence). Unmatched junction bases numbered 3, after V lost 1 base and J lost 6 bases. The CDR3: CASSIGQGGNEQFF. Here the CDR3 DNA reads TGTGCCAGTAGTATAGGACAGGGTGGCAATGAGCAGTTCTTC.

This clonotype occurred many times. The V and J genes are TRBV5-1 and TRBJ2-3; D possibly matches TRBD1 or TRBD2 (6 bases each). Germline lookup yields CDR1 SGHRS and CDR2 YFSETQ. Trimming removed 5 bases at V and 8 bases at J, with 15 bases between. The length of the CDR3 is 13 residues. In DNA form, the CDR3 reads TGCGCCAGCAGTTCCCGGGGGCTTGGTACGCAGTATTTT. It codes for CASSSRGLGTQYF. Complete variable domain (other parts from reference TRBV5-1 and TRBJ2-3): KAGVTQTPRYLIKTRGQQVTLSCSPISGHRSVSWYQQTPGQGLQFLFEYFSETQRNKGNFPGRFSGRQFSNSRSEMNVSTLELGDSALYLCASSSRGLGTQYFGPGTRLTVL.

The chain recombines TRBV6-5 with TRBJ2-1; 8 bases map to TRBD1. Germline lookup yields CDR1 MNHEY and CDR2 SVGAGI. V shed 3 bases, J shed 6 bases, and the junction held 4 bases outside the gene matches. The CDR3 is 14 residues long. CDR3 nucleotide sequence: TGTGCCAGCAGTTATAGCGACAGGGGCAATGAGCAGTTCTTC. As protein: CASSYSDRGNEQFF.

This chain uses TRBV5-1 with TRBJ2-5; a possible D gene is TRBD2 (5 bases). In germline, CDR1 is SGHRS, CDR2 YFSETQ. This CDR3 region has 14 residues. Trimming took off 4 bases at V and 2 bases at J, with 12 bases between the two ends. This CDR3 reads CASSRGLLQETQYF. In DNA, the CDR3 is TGCGCCAGCAGCCGCGGACTCCTACAAGAGACCCAGTACTTC.

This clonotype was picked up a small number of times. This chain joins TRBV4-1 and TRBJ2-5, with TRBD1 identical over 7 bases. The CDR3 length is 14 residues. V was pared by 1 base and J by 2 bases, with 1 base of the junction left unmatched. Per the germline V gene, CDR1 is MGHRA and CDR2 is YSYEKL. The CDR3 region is CASSQATGQETQYF. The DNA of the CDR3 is TGCGCCAGCAGCCAAGCGACAGGGCAAGAGACCCAGTACTTC.

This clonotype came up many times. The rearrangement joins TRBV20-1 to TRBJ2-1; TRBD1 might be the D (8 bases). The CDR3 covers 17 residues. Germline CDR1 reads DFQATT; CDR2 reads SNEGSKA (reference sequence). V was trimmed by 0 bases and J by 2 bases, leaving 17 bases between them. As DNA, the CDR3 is TGCAGTGCTAGAGATCGCGGACAGGGAGGGCCCTACAATGAGCAGTTCTTC. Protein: CSARDRGQGGPYNEQFF.

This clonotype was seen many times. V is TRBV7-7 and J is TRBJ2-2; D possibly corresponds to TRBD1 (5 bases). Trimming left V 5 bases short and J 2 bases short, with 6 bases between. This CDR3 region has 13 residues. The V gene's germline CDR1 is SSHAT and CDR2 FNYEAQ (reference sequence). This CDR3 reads CASSRTNTGELFF. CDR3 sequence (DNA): TGTGCCAGCAGCCGGACAAACACCGGGGAGCTGTTTTTT.

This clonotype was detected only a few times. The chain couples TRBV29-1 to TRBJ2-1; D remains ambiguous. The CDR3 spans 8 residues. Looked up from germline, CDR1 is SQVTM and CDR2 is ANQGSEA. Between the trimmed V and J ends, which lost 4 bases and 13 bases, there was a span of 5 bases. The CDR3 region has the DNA TGCAGCGTTGGTCACCAGTTCTTC. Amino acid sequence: CSVGHQFF.

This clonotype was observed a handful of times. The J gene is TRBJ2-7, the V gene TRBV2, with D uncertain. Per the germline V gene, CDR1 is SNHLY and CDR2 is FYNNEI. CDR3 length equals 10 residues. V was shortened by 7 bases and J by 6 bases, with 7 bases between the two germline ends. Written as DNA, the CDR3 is TGTGCCAGCATGACTGGCGAGCAGTACGTC. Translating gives CASMTGEQYV.

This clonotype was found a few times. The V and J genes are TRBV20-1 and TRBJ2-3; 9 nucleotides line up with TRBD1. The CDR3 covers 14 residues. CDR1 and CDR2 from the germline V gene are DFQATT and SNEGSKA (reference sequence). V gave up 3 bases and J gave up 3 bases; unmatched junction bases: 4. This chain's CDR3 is CSARRTGVTDTQYF. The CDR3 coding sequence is TGCAGTGCTAGGAGGACAGGGGTTACAGATACGCAGTATTTT.

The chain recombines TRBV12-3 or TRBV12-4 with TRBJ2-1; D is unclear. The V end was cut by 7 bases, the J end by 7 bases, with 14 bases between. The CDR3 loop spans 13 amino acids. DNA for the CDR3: TGTGCCAGCACCTCCGACCTGGGGAATGAGCAGTTCTTC. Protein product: CASTSDLGNEQFF.

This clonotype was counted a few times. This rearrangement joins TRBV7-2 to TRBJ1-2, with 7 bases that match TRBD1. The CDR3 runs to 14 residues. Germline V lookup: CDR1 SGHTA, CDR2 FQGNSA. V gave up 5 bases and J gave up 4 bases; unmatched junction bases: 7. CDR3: CASSTTTGTYGYTF. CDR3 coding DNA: TGTGCCAGCAGCACCACGACAGGGACCTATGGCTACACCTTC.

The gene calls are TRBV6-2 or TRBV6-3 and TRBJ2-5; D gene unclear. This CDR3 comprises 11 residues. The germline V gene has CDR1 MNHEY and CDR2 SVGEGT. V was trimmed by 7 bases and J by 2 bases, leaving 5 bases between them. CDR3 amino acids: CASTSQETQYF. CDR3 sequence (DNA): TGTGCCAGCACAAGTCAAGAGACCCAGTACTTC.

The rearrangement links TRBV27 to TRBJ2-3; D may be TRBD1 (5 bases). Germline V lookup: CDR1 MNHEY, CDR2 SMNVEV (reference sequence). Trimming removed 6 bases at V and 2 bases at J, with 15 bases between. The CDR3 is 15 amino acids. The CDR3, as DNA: TGTGCCAGCAGACTACGAAGACAGCACACAGATACGCAGTATTTT. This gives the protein CASRLRRQHTDTQYF.

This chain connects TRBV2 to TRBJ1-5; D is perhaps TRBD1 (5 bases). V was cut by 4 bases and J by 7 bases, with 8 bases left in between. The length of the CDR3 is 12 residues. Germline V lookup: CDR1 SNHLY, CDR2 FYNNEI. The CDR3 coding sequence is TGTGCCAGCAGTGGGGACTTACAGCCCCAGCATTTT. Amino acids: CASSGDLQPQHF.

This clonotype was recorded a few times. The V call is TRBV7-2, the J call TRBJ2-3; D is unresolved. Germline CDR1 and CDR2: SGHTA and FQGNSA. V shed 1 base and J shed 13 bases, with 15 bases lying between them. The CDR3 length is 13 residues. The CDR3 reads CASSLGIWKLEYF. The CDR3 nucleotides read TGTGCCAGCAGCTTAGGGATTTGGAAACTGGAGTATTTT.

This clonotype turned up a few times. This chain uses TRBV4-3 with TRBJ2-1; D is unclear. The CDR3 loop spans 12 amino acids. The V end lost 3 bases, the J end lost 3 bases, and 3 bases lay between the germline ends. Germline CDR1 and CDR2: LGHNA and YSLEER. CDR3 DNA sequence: TGCGCCAGCAGCCACGGCTACAATGAGCAGTTCTTC. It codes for CASSHGYNEQFF.